This T cell receptor beta chain was profiled in a study of cytomegalovirus exposure and HLA in healthy donors. The PCR was carried out with 60 Vbeta primers and 13 Jbeta primers. The data were produced by immunoSEQ multiplex PCR, yet TCRdb's version contains in-frame clones alone and is incomplete. This sample yields 150,000 to 200,000 clones, of which roughly 80% are seen a single time; roughly 1.4% belongs to the top ten. Trimming left V 10 bases short and J 5 bases short, with 17 bases between. Germline values: CDR1 MNHNS, CDR2 SASEGT. The CDR3 is 13 amino acids. Sequencing was carried out using PBMCs. J is TRBJ2-5 and V is TRBV6-1; the D gene is possibly TRBD2 (5 bases). The source is a woman in her fifties or sixties in good health and CMV-seronegative. This CDR3 reads CATIRTGRETQYF. The CDR3 region has the DNA TGTGCCACTATACGGACGGGAAGGGAGACCCAGTACTTC.